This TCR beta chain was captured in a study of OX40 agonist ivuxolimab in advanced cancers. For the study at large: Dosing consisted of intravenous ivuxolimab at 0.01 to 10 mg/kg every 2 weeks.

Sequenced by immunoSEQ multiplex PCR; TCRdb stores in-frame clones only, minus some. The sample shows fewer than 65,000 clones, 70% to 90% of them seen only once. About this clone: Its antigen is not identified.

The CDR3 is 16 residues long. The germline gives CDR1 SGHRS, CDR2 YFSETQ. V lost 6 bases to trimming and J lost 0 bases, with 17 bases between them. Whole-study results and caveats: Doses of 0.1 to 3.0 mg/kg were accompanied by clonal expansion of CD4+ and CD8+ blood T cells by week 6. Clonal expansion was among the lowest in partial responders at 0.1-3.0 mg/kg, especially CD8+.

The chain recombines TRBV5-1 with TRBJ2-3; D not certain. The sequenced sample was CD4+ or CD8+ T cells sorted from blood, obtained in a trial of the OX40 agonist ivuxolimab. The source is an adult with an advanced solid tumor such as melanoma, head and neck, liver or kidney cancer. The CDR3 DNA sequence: TGCGCCAGCACCAACAACGCAGGTCCTAGCACAGATACGCAGTATTTT. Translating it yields CASTNNAGPSTDTQYF.